This is a list of T cell receptor beta chains from one sample in a study of blood T cell repertoires in COVID-19. Produced via immunoSEQ multiplex PCR; TCRdb's table is partial and in-frame only. The sample has about 160,000 clones; 80% to 90% are singletons. Source material: peripheral blood. These receptors were obtained from a man in his forties with acute or convalescent COVID-19. Both conserved end residues are part of each CDR3. A D gene is named only where the DNA matches it firmly. The size entry is marked missing in some rows and otherwise reads once, few, many or a size class.

j_gene,v_gene,d_gene,abundance,CDR3aa,CDR3nt
TRBJ1-5,TRBV15,TRBD1,once,CATRDRGIQPQHF,TGTGCCACCCGGGACAGGGGGATTCAGCCCCAGCATTTT
TRBJ1-5,TRBV5-1,TRBD1,NA,CASSYDGTGHGQPQHF,TGCGCCAGCAGCTATGACGGGACAGGGCACGGTCAGCCCCAGCATTTT
TRBJ1-4,TRBV4-2,TRBD1,NA,CASSPRQGGSTNEKLFF,TGTGCCAGCAGCCCCCGACAGGGCGGTTCAACTAATGAAAAACTGTTTTTT
TRBJ2-3,TRBV7-9,NA,NA,CASSNRGTQYF,TGTGCCAGCAGCAATAGGGGTACGCAGTATTTT
TRBJ2-2,TRBV13,NA,NA,CASSRRENTGELFF,TGTGCCAGCAGCAGGCGGGAGAACACCGGGGAGCTGTTTTTT
TRBJ1-5,TRBV19,TRBD1,NA,CASRGQFNQPQHF,TGTGCCAGTAGGGGACAGTTCAATCAGCCCCAGCATTTT
TRBJ1-6,TRBV30,NA,NA,CAYQIQSYNSPLHF,TGTGCCTACCAAATTCAGTCCTATAATTCACCCCTCCACTTT
TRBJ1-2,TRBV24-1,TRBD1,NA,CATSDRQGRGYTF,TGTGCCACCAGTGACCGACAGGGTCGAGGCTACACCTTC
TRBJ1-1,TRBV5-6,TRBD1,NA,CASSRDRGQRTEAFF,TGTGCCAGCAGCAGGGACAGGGGGCAACGGACTGAAGCTTTCTTT
TRBJ2-5,TRBV5-6,TRBD2,NA,CASSLGLAGGPEETQYF,TGTGCCAGCAGCTTGGGCCTAGCGGGGGGCCCGGAAGAGACCCAGTACTTC
TRBJ2-3,TRBV5-4,NA,NA,CASSLSGEPTDTQYF,TGTGCCAGCAGCTTGTCGGGGGAGCCCACAGATACGCAGTATTTT
TRBJ2-1,TRBV29-1,TRBD1,NA,CSVGQGRSEQFF,TGCAGCGTGGGACAGGGAAGGTCTGAGCAGTTCTTC
TRBJ1-6,TRBV5-6,TRBD1,NA,CASSWGGQASSYNSPLHF,TGTGCCAGCAGCTGGGGGGGACAGGCAAGCTCCTATAATTCACCCCTCCACTTT
TRBJ2-1,TRBV5-4,TRBD1,NA,CASSGWGQNNEQFF,TGTGCCAGCAGCGGATGGGGACAGAACAATGAGCAGTTCTTC